These T cell receptor beta chains were read from a single sample in a study of cytomegalovirus exposure and HLA in healthy donors. Method: immunoSEQ multiplex PCR; TCRdb's copy keeps in-frame clones and lacks some. In the table there are under 100,000 clones, roughly 95% of which are singletons. The specimen sequenced was PBMCs. The receptors shown here come from a woman younger than 35 in good health and CMV-seronegative. Each CDR3 is given with its conserved first and last residue. A D gene is named only where the DNA matches it firmly. Size tells how often a clone was seen (once, few, many) or the class of an expanded clone, and some rows leave it out.

>TRBJ2-1|TRBD2|.|TRBV7-8
CASSLGTSGRGDEQFF
>TRBJ1-2|.|.|TRBV21-1
CASSTIPGVNYGYTF
>TRBJ1-6|TRBD1|.|TRBV7-9
CASSTGQGHSPLHF
>TRBJ2-1|.|.|TRBV7-9
CASSLDYLFF
>TRBJ2-4|.|.|TRBV6-6
CASSSSGEAKNIQYF
>TRBJ2-7|.|few|TRBV30
CAWSTRVSYEQYF
>TRBJ2-3|.|.|TRBV15
CATSSPGLADTQYF
>TRBJ2-2|.|.|TRBV29-1
CSVDTANTGELFF
>TRBJ2-2|TRBD1|.|TRBV6-4
CASRQQGWAGELFF
>TRBJ2-1|.|once|TRBV9
CASSLDGGDSYNEQFF
>TRBJ2-5|TRBD2|.|TRBV9
CASSVGLAGGPRETQYF
>TRBJ1-4|.|.|TRBV30
CAWCHSKTEKVEKLFF
>TRBJ2-5|.|once|TRBV10-2
CASSDTRRQETQYF
>TRBJ2-2|.|.|TRBV6-1
CASSEHSTGELFF